The present T cell receptor beta chain was sequenced within a study of T-cell memory formation after mild COVID-19. On this clonotype: Its antigen is still unknown.

Study observations and caveats: Confirmation of SARS-CoV-2 specificity was lacking for second-wave clones peaking day 37.

After removal of 1 base from V and 5 bases from J, the junction contained 4 bases not matched to a gene. Per the germline V gene, CDR1 is KGHDR and CDR2 is SFDVKD. CDR3 length equals 15 residues. TCRdb independently ran MiXCR on the 5' RACE reads; one entry per CDR3 protein. This sample has 500,000 to 550,000 distinct CDR3 sequences, with around 21% found just once. The rearrangement joins TRBV24-1 to TRBJ2-5; TRBD2 matches 9 bases. Sequenced sample: PBMCs or a T cell subset sorted from them (not recorded which). The sequence was obtained from an adult woman who had mild COVID-19 (a few samples of this study predate the infection). Cell type and time point are not known. Here the CDR3 reads CATSDLHGLAETQYF. For the CDR3, the DNA is TGTGCCACCAGTGATTTACATGGACTAGCGGAGACCCAGTACTTC.